This T cell receptor (beta chain) was recovered during a study of T cell clonotyping in hematopoietic cell transplantation (dated by TCRdb to about 2021). About the investigation overall: Pretransplant recipient samples were obtained after cytoreduction. Recruitment of patients was conducted between late 2015 and early 2017, and follow-up was continued until September 2020 or death. A total of more than 130 blood samples were collected in the study from 30 to 45 consecutive transplant recipients and their related donors. What the study reported, not specific to this receptor: Inverse Simpson Index values from donors and from recipients before transplant predicted broader TCR repertoire diversity after transplant. Just a small fraction of recipient repertoires overlapped with donor repertoires, and more than 95% appeared de novo at the given depth. The sample size was limited and the cells went unsorted, which meant the CD4 and CD8 repertoire contributions could not be told apart. Recipient TCR diversity fell after transplant, with pathologically expanded clonotypes rising progressively from day 30 to day 180.

Read against the paper, the sample's time point label means: recipient sample about 28 days before transplant, after cytoreduction. Blood from recipients was drawn roughly 28 days before transplant, then again at days 30, 100 and 180 after transplant. Nuclei Lysis Solution was used to extract genomic DNA from fresh or cryopreserved unfractionated peripheral blood mononuclear cells. Concerning this clone: The antigen it binds to is not known. Base quality data are lacking; no much larger clone is found one base away.

The immunoSEQ assay, a bias-controlled multiplex PCR with V- and J-specific primers, was used to amplify TCR beta CDR3 regions from genomic DNA. A second PCR step added a proprietary barcode and Illumina adapter sequences to the CDR3 amplicons. CDR3 libraries were sequenced on an Illumina MiSeq instrument. On the study's bioinformatics: Export and quality control were done with immunoSEQ Analyzer 3.0, while downstream analyses used R Bioconductor and Immunarch. Only productive rearrangements in the normalized downsampled data set were used to calculate repertoire metrics. Pathologically expanded clonotypes were defined as those larger than 5 templates in the normalized cohort. The Inverse Simpson Index was used to measure repertoire diversity. To capture all clonotypes, CMV-specificity analyses were performed on the non-normalized data set. This immuneACCESS table, as held by TCRdb, lists in-frame sequences with V and J called but not all clones. Of the missing ones, under half trace to an unresolved V gene in checked studies; the others have no known cause. The D gene and trimming were derived from the DNA, and the V and J assignments and clone size from that table. The sample includes about 38,000 clones, with 95% observed a single time. The ten largest make up around 1.5% of the sample.

Per the germline V gene, MNHNS is the CDR1 and SASEGT is the CDR2. Cut back by 6 bases and 10 bases, the V and J ends lie 13 bases apart. From the cysteine up to the phenylalanine, the CDR3 has a length of 13 residues. The read is trimmed to its CDR3 DNA, 39 bases read in frame from base 1. The source material was peripheral blood mononuclear cells, sampled before stem cell transplant. The clonotype originates from a man aged 40-49 years with chronic myeloid leukemia. Some clones in this sample may be carry-over from other donors' samples. The chain joins TRBV6-1 to TRBJ1-6; possibly the D gene is TRBD1, per 6 matching bases. The DNA sequence is TGTGCCAGCAGGACGGACAGAGAGTCACCCCTCCACTTT. It codes for CASRTDRESPLHF.